This T cell receptor beta chain was profiled in a study of a mutant IDH1 vaccine in newly diagnosed glioma. Overall study: First vaccine doses came 4-6 weeks after radiotherapy alone, or with temozolomide cycles.

Comments on this clone: Its antigen is not identified.

Time point meaning: week 11, during vaccination. Mutant IDH1 20-mer peptide, at 300 ug, made up each vaccine dose, with topical imiquimod. This CDR3 comprises 14 residues. Germline V gene lookup returns CDR1 SGHRS and CDR2 YFSETQ. V lost 4 bases, J lost 10 bases, and 15 bases lay in between. Assay used: immunoSEQ multiplex PCR; TCRdb lists only in-frame clones, some missing. Of about 110,000 clones listed, roughly 90% are singletons. The sequenced sample was PBMCs, obtained from a glioma patient whose treatment included an IDH1 peptide vaccine. This chain uses TRBV5-1 with TRBJ1-6, with D uncertain. This clonotype was obtained from a woman aged 50 to 60 with glioma. CDR3 in DNA: TGCGCCAGCAGCCCCCAGCCTAAAGGGTCACCCCTCCACTTT. Amino acids: CASSPQPKGSPLHF.